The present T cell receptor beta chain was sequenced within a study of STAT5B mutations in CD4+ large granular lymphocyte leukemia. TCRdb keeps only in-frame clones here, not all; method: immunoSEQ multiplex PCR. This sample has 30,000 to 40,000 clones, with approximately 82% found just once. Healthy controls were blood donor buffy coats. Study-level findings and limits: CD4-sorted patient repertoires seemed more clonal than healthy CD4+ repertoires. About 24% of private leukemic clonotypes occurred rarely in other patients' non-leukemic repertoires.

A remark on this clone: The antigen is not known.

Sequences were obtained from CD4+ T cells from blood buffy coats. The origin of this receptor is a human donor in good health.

CDR3 in amino acids: CASSQVDYNEQFF. CDR3 nucleotide sequence: TGTGCCAGCAGCCAAGTGGACTACAATGAGCAGTTCTTC. The chain links TRBV4-2 to TRBJ2-1, with D unclear. The CDR3 is 13 amino acids. The germline V gene has CDR1 LGHNA and CDR2 YNFKEQ. V gave up 1 base and J gave up 3 bases, with 4 bases separating them.